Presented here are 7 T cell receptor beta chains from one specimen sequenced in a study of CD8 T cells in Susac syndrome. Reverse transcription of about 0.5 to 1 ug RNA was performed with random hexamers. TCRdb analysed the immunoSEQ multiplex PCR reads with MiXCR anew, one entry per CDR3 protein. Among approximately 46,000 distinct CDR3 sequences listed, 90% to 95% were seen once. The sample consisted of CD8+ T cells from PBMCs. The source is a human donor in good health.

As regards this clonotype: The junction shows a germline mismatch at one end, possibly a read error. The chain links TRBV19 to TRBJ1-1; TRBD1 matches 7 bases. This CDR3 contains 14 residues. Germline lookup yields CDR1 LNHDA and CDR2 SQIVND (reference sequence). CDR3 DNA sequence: TGCGCCAGTAGGATCAGGGGGACGAACACTGAAGTTTTCTTT. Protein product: CASRIRGTNTEVFF.

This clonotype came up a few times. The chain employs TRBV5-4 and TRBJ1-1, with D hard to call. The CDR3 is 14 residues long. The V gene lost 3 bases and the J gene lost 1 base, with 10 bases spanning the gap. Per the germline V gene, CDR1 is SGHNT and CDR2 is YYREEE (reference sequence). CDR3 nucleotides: TGTGCCAGCAGCTCCTATCTTTCGAACACTGAAGCTTTCTTT. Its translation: CASSSYLSNTEAFF.

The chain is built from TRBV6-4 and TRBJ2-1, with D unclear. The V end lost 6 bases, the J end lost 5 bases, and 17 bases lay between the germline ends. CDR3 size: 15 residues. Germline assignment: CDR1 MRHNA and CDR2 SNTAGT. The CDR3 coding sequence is TGTGCCAGCAGCCGGGTTGCTTCTCCCCACAATGAGCAGTTCTTC. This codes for CASSRVASPHNEQFF.

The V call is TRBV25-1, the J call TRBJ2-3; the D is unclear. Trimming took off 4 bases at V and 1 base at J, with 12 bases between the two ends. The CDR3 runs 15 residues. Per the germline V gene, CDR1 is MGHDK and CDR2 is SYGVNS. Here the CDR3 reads CASSVGVMGTDTQYF. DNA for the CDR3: TGTGCCAGCAGTGTTGGGGTGATGGGCACAGATACGCAGTATTTT. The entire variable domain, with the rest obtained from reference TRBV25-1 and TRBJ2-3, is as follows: EADIYQTPRYLVIGTGKKITLECSQTMGHDKMYWYQQDPGMELHLIHYSYGVNSTEKGDLSSESTVSRIRTEHFPLTLESARPSHTSQYLCASSVGVMGTDTQYFGPGTRLTVL.

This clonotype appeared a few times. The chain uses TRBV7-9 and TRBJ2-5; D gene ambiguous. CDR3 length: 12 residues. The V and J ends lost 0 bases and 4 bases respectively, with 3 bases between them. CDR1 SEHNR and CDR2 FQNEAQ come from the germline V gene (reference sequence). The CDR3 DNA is TGTGCCAGCAGCTTAGCGGGAGAGACCCAGTACTTC. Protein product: CASSLAGETQYF.

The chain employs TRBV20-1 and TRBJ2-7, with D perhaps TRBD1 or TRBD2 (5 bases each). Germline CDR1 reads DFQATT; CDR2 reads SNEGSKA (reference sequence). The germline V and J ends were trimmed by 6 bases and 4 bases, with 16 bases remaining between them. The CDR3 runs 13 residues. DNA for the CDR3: TGCAGTGCCTCGGGGACCTTTCAGTACGAGCAGTACTTC. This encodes CSASGTFQYEQYF.

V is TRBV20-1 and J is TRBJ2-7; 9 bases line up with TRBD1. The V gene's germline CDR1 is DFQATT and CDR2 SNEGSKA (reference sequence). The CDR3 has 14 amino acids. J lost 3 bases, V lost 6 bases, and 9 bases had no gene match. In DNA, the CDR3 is TGCAGTGCCCGACAGGGGGGACTTAACTACGAGCAGTACTTC. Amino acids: CSARQGGLNYEQYF.